The 8 T cell receptor beta chains given below trace back to one sample, sequenced in a study of CD8 T cells in ankylosing spondylitis. TCRdb independently ran MiXCR on the 5' RACE reads; one entry per CDR3 protein. In the table there are approximately 28,000 distinct CDR3 sequences, 7.9% of which are singletons. Material for sequencing was blood. The receptors here all came from a male donor with ankylosing spondylitis or in good health (not recorded which).

In this sample, this clonotype turned up a few times. This sequence joins TRBV15 and TRBJ2-1; D possibly uses TRBD1 or TRBD2 (7 bases each). Deletions cut 8 bases from V and 11 bases from J, with 25 bases between. The CDR3 has 15 amino acids. Germline loops: CDR1 LNHNV, CDR2 YYDKDF (reference sequence). The CDR3 sequence is CATRPGRGRGSKQFF. CDR3 sequence (DNA): TGTGCCACCCGGCCTGGGAGGGGCAGGGGGTCAAAGCAGTTCTTC.

This clonotype came up a few times. This chain joins TRBV12-3 or TRBV12-4 and TRBJ1-1; 7 bases fit TRBD1. Unmatched junction bases numbered 7, after V lost 6 bases and J lost 6 bases. CDR3 length: 13 residues. The CDR3 spells CASSETGRSEAFF. In DNA, the CDR3 is TGTGCCAGCAGCGAGACAGGGAGATCTGAAGCTTTCTTT.

The sample holds many counts of this clonotype. The chain couples TRBV5-1 to TRBJ2-1, with D tentatively TRBD2 (6 bases). V was shortened by 4 bases and J by 9 bases, with 14 bases between the two germline ends. The CDR3 totals 13 residues. In germline, CDR1 is SGHRS, CDR2 YFSETQ. The CDR3 coding sequence is TGCGCCAGCAGCCCGTCGACTAGAGGTGAGCAGTTCTTC. Translated: CASSPSTRGEQFF.

This clonotype was seen more than once but under ten times. This chain uses TRBV4-1 with TRBJ1-1; D not certain. The CDR3 consists of 12 residues. V was clipped by 1 base and J by 4 bases, with 4 bases between them. The germline V gene has CDR1 MGHRA and CDR2 YSYEKL. This CDR3 reads CASSQGFTEAFF. As DNA, the CDR3 is TGCGCCAGCAGCCAAGGCTTCACTGAAGCTTTCTTT.

The chain recombines TRBV7-2 with TRBJ2-5; maybe TRBD1 (5 bases). This CDR3 contains 14 residues. Germline V lookup: CDR1 SGHTA, CDR2 FQGNSA. V was pared by 2 bases and J by 5 bases, with 12 bases between. CDR3 residues: CASSLRAGYETQYF. The CDR3 nucleotides are TGTGCCAGCAGCTTACGGGCAGGGTATGAGACCCAGTACTTC.

This clonotype was found a few times. This sequence joins TRBV12-3 or TRBV12-4 and TRBJ1-1; 8 nucleotides match TRBD1. The CDR3 sequence is 15 residues long. Germline trimming cut 5 bases from V and 2 bases from J; bases unmatched to any gene: 7. The DNA of the CDR3 is TGTGCCAGCAGTCCCCGGACAGGGATAAACACTGAAGCTTTCTTT. As protein: CASSPRTGINTEAFF.

This clonotype appeared many times. The CDR3 bases are TGCAGTGCTAGTGGGAACGCAGAGACCCAGTACTTC. It codes for CSASGNAETQYF. The chain joins TRBV20-1 to TRBJ2-5; D gene ambiguous. The ends were cut back, 3 bases at V and 4 bases at J, with 9 bases in the middle. Germline V lookup: CDR1 DFQATT, CDR2 SNEGSKA (reference sequence). The CDR3 totals 12 residues.

This rearrangement joins TRBV7-2 to TRBJ2-4; 8 bases map to TRBD1. The V and J ends lost 6 bases and 8 bases, in that order; junction bases with no gene match: 6. This CDR3 region has 13 residues. From germline, CDR1 is SGHTA and CDR2 FQGNSA. The CDR3 is CASSPDRADIQYF. CDR3 nucleotides: TGTGCCAGCAGTCCGGACAGGGCAGACATTCAGTACTTC.